This TCR beta chain appears in the sequencing data of a study of blood T cells in healthy people across ages. Primed by a sample-barcoded 5' primer and a J-beta primer mix, a second PCR proceeded for about 6 to 11 cycles. TCRdb re-analysed the 5' RACE reads in MiXCR, keeping a single row per CDR3 protein. Of about 970,000 distinct CDR3 sequences listed, 45% to 60% are singletons. There are 16 residues in the CDR3. V was clipped by 3 bases and J by 4 bases; unmatched bases: 11. CDR1 and CDR2 from the germline V gene are DFQATT and SNEGSKA (reference sequence). The TCR was taken from a woman aged 55-69 years in good health. The sample comprised blood. The V gene is TRBV20-1, the J gene TRBJ2-3, with 9 bases aligning to TRBD2. CDR3 protein: CSASARGREGADTQYF. Here the CDR3 DNA reads TGCAGTGCTAGTGCTCGTGGGCGGGAGGGGGCAGATACGCAGTATTTT.